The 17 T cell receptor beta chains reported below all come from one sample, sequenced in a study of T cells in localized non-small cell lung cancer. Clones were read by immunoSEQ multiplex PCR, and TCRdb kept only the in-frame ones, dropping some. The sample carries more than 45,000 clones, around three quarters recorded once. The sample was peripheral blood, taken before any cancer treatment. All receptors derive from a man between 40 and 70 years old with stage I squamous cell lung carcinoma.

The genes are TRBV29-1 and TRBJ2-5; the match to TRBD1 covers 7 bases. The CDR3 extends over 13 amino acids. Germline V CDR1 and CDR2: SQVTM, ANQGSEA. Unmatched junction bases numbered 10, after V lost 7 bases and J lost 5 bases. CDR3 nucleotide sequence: TGCAGCGGTCGGACAGGACTCGGTGAGACCCAGTACTTC. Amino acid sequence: CSGRTGLGETQYF.

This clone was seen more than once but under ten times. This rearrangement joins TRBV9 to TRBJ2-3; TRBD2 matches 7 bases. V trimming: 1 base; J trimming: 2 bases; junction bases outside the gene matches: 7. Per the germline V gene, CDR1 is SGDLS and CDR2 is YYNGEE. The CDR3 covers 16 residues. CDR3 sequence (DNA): TGTGCCAGCAGCGTAAGGAGCGGGGAAATCACAGATACGCAGTATTTT. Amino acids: CASSVRSGEITDTQYF.

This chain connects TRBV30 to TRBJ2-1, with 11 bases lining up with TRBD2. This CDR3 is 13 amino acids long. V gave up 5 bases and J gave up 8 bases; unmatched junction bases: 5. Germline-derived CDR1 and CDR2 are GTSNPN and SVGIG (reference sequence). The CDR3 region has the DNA TGTGCCTGGGATCCGGGACTAGCGGATGAGCAGTTCTTC. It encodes CAWDPGLADEQFF. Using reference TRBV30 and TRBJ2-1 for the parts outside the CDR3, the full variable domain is SQTIHQWPATLVQPVGSPLSLECTVEGTSNPNLYWYRQAAGRGLQLLFYSVGIGQISSEVPQNLSASRPQDRQFILSSKKLLLSDSGFYLCAWDPGLADEQFFGPGTRLTVL.

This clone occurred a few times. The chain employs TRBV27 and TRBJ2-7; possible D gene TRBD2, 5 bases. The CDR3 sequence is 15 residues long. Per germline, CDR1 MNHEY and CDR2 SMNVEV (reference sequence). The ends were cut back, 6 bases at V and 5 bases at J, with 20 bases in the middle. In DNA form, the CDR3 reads TGTGCCAGCAGCCCCAGGAGGCTAGCTAACCACGAGCAGTACTTC. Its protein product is CASSPRRLANHEQYF.

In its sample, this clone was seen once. The CDR3 loop reads CASSQGAKGGQYF. The CDR3 DNA reads TGCGCCAGCAGTCAGGGGGCGAAGGGGGGCCAGTACTTC. The rearrangement uses TRBV23-1 and TRBJ2-5; D is possibly TRBD1 or TRBD2 (6 bases each). TRBV23-1 is sorted into the ORF group, with uncertain function. V shed 3 bases and J shed 10 bases, with 15 bases lying between them. The CDR3 has 13 amino acids.

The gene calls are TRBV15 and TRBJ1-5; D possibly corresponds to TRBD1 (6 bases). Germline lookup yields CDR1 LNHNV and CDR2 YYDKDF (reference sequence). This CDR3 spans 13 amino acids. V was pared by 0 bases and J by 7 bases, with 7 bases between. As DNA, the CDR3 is TGTGCCACCAGCAGAGATCAGGGGCAGCCCCAGCATTTT. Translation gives CATSRDQGQPQHF.

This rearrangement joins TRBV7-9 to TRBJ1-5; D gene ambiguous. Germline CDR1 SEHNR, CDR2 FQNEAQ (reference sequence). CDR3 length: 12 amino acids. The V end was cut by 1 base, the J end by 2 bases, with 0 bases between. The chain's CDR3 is CASSLGNQPQHF. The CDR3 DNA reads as TGTGCCAGCAGCTTAGGCAATCAGCCCCAGCATTTT.

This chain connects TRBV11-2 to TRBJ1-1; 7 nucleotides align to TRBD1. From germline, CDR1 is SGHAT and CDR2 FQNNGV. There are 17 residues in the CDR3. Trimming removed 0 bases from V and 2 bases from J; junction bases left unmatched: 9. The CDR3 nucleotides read TGTGCCAGCAGCTTAGATCGGTTCAGGGGGTTCAACACTGAAGCTTTCTTT. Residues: CASSLDRFRGFNTEAFF.

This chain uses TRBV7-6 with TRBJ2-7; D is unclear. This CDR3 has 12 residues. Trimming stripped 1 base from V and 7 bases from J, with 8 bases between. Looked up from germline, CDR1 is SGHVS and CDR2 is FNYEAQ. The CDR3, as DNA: TGTGCCAGCAGCTTAGTGTCCGAGGAGCAGTACTTC. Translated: CASSLVSEEQYF. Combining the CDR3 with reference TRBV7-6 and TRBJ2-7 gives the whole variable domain GAGVSQSPRYKVTKRGQDVALRCDPISGHVSLYWYRQALGQGPEFLTYFNYEAQQDKSGLPNDRFSAERPEGSISTLTIQRTEQRDSAMYRCASSLVSEEQYFGPGTRLTVT.

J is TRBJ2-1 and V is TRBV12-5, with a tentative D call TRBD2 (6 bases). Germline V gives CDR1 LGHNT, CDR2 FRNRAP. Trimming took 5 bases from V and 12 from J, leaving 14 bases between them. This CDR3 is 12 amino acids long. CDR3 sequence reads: CASGPPGGGQFF. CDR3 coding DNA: TGTGCTAGTGGTCCCCCCGGGGGTGGGCAGTTCTTC.

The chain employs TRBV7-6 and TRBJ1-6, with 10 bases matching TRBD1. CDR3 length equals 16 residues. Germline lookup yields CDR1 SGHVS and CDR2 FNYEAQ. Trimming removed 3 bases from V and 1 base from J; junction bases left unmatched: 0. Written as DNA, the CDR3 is TGTGCCAGCAGCTTGGGACAGGGGTCCTATAATTCACCCCTCCACTTT. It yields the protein CASSLGQGSYNSPLHF.

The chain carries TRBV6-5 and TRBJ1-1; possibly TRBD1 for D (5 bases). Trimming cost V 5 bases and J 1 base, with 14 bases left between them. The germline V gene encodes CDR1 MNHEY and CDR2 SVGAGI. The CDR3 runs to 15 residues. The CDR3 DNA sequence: TGTGCCAGCAGTCTCAACTCCGGGACGAACACTGAAGCTTTCTTT. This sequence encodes CASSLNSGTNTEAFF.

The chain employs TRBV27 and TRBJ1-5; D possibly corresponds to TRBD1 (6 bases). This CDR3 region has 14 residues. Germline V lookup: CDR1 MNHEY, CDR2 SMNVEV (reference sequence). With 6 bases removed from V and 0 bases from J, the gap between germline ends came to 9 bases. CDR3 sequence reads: CASSTGSSNQPQHF. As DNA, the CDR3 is TGTGCCAGCAGCACAGGGTCTAGCAATCAGCCCCAGCATTTT.

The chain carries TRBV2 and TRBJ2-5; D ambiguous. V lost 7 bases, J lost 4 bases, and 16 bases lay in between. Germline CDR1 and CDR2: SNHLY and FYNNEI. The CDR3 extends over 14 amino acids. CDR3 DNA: TGTGCCAGCATCGCGGCTAGAACTTCAGAGACCCAGTACTTC. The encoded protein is CASIAARTSETQYF. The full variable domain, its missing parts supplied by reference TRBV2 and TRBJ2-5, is EPEVTQTPSHQVTQMGQEVILRCVPISNHLYFYWYRQILGQKVEFLVSFYNNEISEKSEIFDDQFSVERPDGSNFTLKIRSTKLEDSAMYFCASIAARTSETQYFGPGTRLLVL.

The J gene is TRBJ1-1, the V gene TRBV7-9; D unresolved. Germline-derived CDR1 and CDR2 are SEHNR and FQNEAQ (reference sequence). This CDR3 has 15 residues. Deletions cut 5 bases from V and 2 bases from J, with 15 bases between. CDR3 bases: TGTGCCAGCAGCCTGGGCGGAAGTATTAACACTGAAGCTTTCTTT. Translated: CASSLGGSINTEAFF. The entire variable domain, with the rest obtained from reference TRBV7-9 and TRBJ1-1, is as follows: DTGVSQNPRHKITKRGQNVTFRCDPISEHNRLYWYRQTLGQGPEFLTYFQNEAQLEKSRLLSDRFSAERPKGSFSTLEIQRTEQGDSAMYLCASSLGGSINTEAFFGQGTRLTVV.

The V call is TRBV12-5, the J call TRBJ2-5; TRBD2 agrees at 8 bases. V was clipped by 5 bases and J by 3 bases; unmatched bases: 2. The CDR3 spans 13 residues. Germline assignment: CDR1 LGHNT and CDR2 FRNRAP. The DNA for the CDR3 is TGTGCTAGTGGTACCGGGGGGGAAGAGACCCAGTACTTC. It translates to CASGTGGEETQYF.

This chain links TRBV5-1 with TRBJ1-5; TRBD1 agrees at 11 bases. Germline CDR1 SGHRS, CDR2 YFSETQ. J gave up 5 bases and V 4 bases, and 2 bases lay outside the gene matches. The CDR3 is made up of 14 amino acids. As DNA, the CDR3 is TGCGCCAGCAGCAGGACAGGGGGCGATCAGCCCCAGCATTTT. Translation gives CASSRTGGDQPQHF.